This T cell receptor (beta chain) was profiled in a study of shared clonotypes between healthy human individuals. Study-level results: A generally larger estimated richness was seen in naive subsets than in memory subsets.

Assay execution took place at the deep level. Using immunoSEQ multiplex PCR, the repertoire was profiled, and TCRdb retains in-frame clones only, with some absent. The data hold approximately 2.3 million clones, with approximately 93% observed a single time. Germline V gene sequence: CDR1 SGHKS, CDR2 YYEKEE (reference sequence). This CDR3 has 14 residues. Trimming at V came to 4 bases and at J to 6 bases, leaving 7 bases not matched to a gene. Comment on this clone: What it binds is not known.

Sequencing was done on a sample of naive CD4+ T cells from PBMCs. Subset denoted: CD45RA+ positively selected. This TCR came from a man aged 18 to 29 in good health. Some clones in this sample may be carry-over from other donors' samples. The rearrangement links TRBV5-5 to TRBJ2-4, with 7 bases fitting TRBD1. CDR3 nucleotides: TGTGCCAGCAGCGTTACCGGGACAGTAAACATTCAGTACTTC. Translating it yields CASSVTGTVNIQYF.